These 3 T cell receptor beta chains originate from one sample sequenced in a study of T cell repertoires in cytomegalovirus infection. TCRdb passed the reads through MiXCR, listing each CDR3 protein once. The sample has approximately 250,000 distinct CDR3 sequences, around 8.7% seen once; the top ten hold approximately 16%. Material: PBMCs. Receptors originate from a human donor in good health (CMV status not recorded). Some clones in this sample may be carry-over from other donors' samples.

This clonotype appeared many times. V gene TRBV7-2 combines with J gene TRBJ2-2; TRBD2 aligns across 11 bases. CDR3 size: 16 residues. V trimming: 0 bases; J trimming: 6 bases; junction bases outside the gene matches: 3. Germline V gives CDR1 SGHTA, CDR2 FQGNSA. The DNA for the CDR3 is TGTGCCAGCAGCTTAGCGCGACTAGCGGGATCCGGGGAGCTGTTTTTT. Protein: CASSLARLAGSGELFF.

This clonotype was seen at least ten times. The chain links TRBV4-1 to TRBJ1-1, with D perhaps TRBD1 (5 bases). The CDR3 is 14 amino acids. CDR1 is MGHRA and CDR2 is YSYEKL in the germline V gene. V lost 0 bases to trimming and J lost 11 bases, with 16 bases between them. The DNA of the CDR3 is TGCGCCAGCAGCCAAGATGCGGTCGTGGGGGTGGCTTTCTTT. Its protein is CASSQDAVVGVAFF.

The chain links TRBV7-2 to TRBJ1-1; 9 bases are shared with TRBD1. The germline V gene has CDR1 SGHTA and CDR2 FQGNSA. Trimming at V came to 5 bases and at J to 4 bases, leaving 11 bases not matched to a gene. CDR3 length: 16 amino acids. Written as DNA, the CDR3 is TGTGCCAGCAGCCCCGGGACAGGGCGGAGGGTCACTGAAGCTTTCTTT. It specifies CASSPGTGRRVTEAFF.